This T cell receptor (beta chain) was recorded in a study of T cell responses to AZD1222 COVID-19 vaccine. The CDR3 length is 14 residues. The germline V and J ends were trimmed by 4 bases and 4 bases, with 11 bases remaining between them. Per the germline V gene, CDR1 is MNHEY and CDR2 is SMNVEV (reference sequence). Some clones are missing from TCRdb's copy, which holds only in-frame ones; the method was immunoSEQ multiplex PCR. The sample yields about 140,000 clones, around nine tenths seen once. The sequence came from an adult in good health. The chain couples TRBV27 to TRBJ2-1; D not resolved. The sequencing used peripheral blood, collected on day 0 of AZD1222 vaccination. CDR3 sequence (DNA): TGTGCCAGCAGTTACCAGACCCTTTACAATGAGCAGTTCTTC. It is translated as CASSYQTLYNEQFF.